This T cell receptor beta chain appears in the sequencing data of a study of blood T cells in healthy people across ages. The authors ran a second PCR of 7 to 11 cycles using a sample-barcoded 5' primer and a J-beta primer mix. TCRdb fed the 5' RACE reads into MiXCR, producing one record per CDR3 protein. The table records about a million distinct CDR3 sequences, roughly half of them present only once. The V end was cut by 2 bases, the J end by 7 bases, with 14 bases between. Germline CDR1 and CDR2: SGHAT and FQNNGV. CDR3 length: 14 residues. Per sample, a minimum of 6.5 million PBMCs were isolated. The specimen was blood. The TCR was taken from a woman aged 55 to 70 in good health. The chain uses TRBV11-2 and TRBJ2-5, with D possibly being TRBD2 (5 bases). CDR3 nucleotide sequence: TGTGCCAGCAGCTTATGGGAGAGTGTGGGGACCCAGTACTTC. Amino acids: CASSLWESVGTQYF.